This passage covers 3 T cell receptor beta chains from one sample sequenced in a study of blood T cell repertoires in COVID-19. Sequencing used immunoSEQ multiplex PCR; TCRdb keeps in-frame clones, though not all of them. The table lists hundreds of thousands of clones, about 83% of them singletons. The sequenced sample was peripheral blood. Receptors originate from a woman in her fifties or sixties with acute or convalescent COVID-19.

This chain joins TRBV19 and TRBJ1-3; D is perhaps TRBD1 (5 bases). The germline gives CDR1 LNHDA, CDR2 SQIVND (reference sequence). The CDR3 has 13 amino acids. Deletions cut 6 bases from V and 2 bases from J, with 8 bases between. The CDR3 DNA sequence: TGTGCCAGTAGGACAGCTCCTGGAAACACCATATATTTT. Translation: CASRTAPGNTIYF.

The chain employs TRBV5-1 and TRBJ2-3, with D perhaps matching TRBD2 (6 bases). Between the trimmed V and J ends, which lost 9 bases and 0 bases, there was a span of 17 bases. Germline CDR1 reads SGHRS; CDR2 reads YFSETQ. This CDR3 contains 15 residues. The CDR3 coding sequence is TGCGCCACCAAACTCGGGACTCGAAGCACAGATACGCAGTATTTT. Its protein product is CATKLGTRSTDTQYF.

V gene TRBV28 combines with J gene TRBJ1-3, with D possibly being TRBD1 (6 bases). The CDR3 totals 17 residues. Germline assignment: CDR1 MDHEN and CDR2 SYDVKM. The germline V and J ends were trimmed by 5 bases and 1 base, with 18 bases remaining between them. In nucleotides, the CDR3 is TGTGCCAGCAGTCCCACGGGGGGCTGGGTATCTGGAAACACCATATATTTT. Translation gives CASSPTGGWVSGNTIYF.